A selection of T cell receptor beta chains follows, all from one sample in a study of cytomegalovirus exposure and HLA in healthy donors. Data came from immunoSEQ multiplex PCR; TCRdb stores just in-frame clones and leaves some out. The sample yields about 160,000 clones, around 67% seen once. The specimen sequenced was PBMCs. Receptor source: a woman younger than 30 in good health and CMV-seronegative. CDR3s include the opening cysteine and the closing phenylalanine or tryptophan. D genes are given only for firm matches. The size of a clone is reported for some rows only, either as once, few or many, or as a class for expanded clones.

CDR3aa	CDR3nt	d_gene	v_gene	j_gene	abundance
CASSPTNLQGAEAFF	TGCGCCAGCTCACCTACGAACTTACAGGGCGCTGAAGCTTTCTTT	.	TRBV18	TRBJ1-1	.
CASSEEAAGANTEAFF	TGTGCCAGCAGTGAAGAAGCCGCAGGTGCCAACACTGAAGCTTTCTTT	.	TRBV10-3	TRBJ1-1	few
CASSPHPTSGGADTQYF	TGTGCCAGCAGCCCGCACCCCACTAGCGGGGGGGCAGATACGCAGTATTTT	TRBD2	TRBV7-2	TRBJ2-3	few
CASSPRGTGSLNAEAFF	TGTGCCAGCTCACCGAGGGGGACGGGATCTCTTAATGCTGAAGCTTTCTTT	.	TRBV18	TRBJ1-1	.
CASSREGSGVEKLFF	TGCGCCAGCAGCCGAGAGGGGTCAGGGGTTGAAAAACTGTTTTTT	.	TRBV5-1	TRBJ1-4	few
CASSLGTPSNEQFF	TGTGCCAGCAGCTTAGGGACACCCAGCAATGAGCAGTTCTTC	.	TRBV5-4	TRBJ2-1	.
CASSYSTGYTEAFF	TGTGCCAGCAGTTACTCGACAGGGTACACTGAAGCTTTCTTT	TRBD1	TRBV6-6	TRBJ1-1	.
CASSPGTSGRAVNEQFF	TGTGCCAGCAGCCCAGGGACTAGCGGGAGGGCCGTGAATGAGCAGTTCTTC	TRBD2	TRBV5-4	TRBJ2-1	.
CASSPYRNYNEKLFF	TGTGCCAGCAGCCCCTACAGGAATTATAATGAAAAACTGTTTTTT	.	TRBV5-7	TRBJ1-4	.
CASKWTGGSGNTIYF	TGTGCCAGCAAATGGACAGGGGGCTCTGGAAACACCATATATTTT	TRBD1	TRBV7-2	TRBJ1-3	.
CASSPGGAHYGYTF	TGTGCCAGCAGCCCCGGGGGGGCCCACTATGGCTACACCTTC	.	TRBV5-6	TRBJ1-2	.
CASSQDRGRTDEQFF	TGTGCCAGCAGCCAAGATAGGGGCCGGACAGACGAGCAGTTCTTC	.	TRBV4-2	TRBJ2-1	.
CASSVSGSVGELFF	TGTGCCAGCAGCGTCAGCGGGAGTGTCGGGGAGCTGTTTTTT	TRBD2	TRBV9	TRBJ2-2	.
CASSLGLASNNEQFF	TGTGCCAGCAGCCTCGGACTAGCTTCTAACAATGAGCAGTTCTTC	TRBD2	TRBV7-3	TRBJ2-1	.
CASSYRGGGPTDTQYF	TGTGCCAGCAGTTATCGAGGGGGGGGGCCAACAGATACGCAGTATTTT	.	TRBV6-5	TRBJ2-3	few
CASNRGQGNTEAFF	TGTGCCAGCAACCGGGGACAGGGAAACACTGAAGCTTTCTTT	TRBD1	TRBV27	TRBJ1-1	.
CSVAGTLPLETQYF	TGCAGCGTCGCCGGGACTCTTCCCCTAGAGACCCAGTACTTC	.	TRBV29-1	TRBJ2-5	few
CASSFQTATDTQYF	TGTGCCAGCAGCTTTCAGACAGCCACAGATACGCAGTATTTT	.	TRBV11-3	TRBJ2-3	.
CASSWGAGGSSSYEQYF	TGTGCCAGCAGCTGGGGGGCGGGGGGCTCGAGCTCCTACGAGCAGTACTTC	TRBD2	TRBV7-2	TRBJ2-7	.
CATSRETGGYNEQFF	TGTGCCACCAGCAGAGAGACAGGGGGCTACAATGAGCAGTTCTTC	TRBD1	TRBV15	TRBJ2-1	.
CASSGGTSYNEQFF	TGCGCCAGCAGTGGAGGAACTAGTTACAATGAGCAGTTCTTC	.	TRBV10-1	TRBJ2-1	.